The rows below give T cell receptor beta chains drawn from one sample of a study of blood T cell repertoires in COVID-19. Assay used: immunoSEQ multiplex PCR; TCRdb lists only in-frame clones, some missing. Here the sample spans tens of thousands of clones, around 90% being singletons. Material: peripheral blood. The receptors derive from a woman under 40 in a cohort sampled during active COVID-19. CDR3s include the opening cysteine and the closing phenylalanine or tryptophan. D genes are given only for firm matches. Where a row states a size, it is once, few, many or the class of an expanded clone; other rows omit it.

CDR3 length: 12; J gene: TRBJ1-2; D gene: NA; clone size: once; V gene: TRBV29-1; CDR3 protein: CSVDYSNYGYTF; CDR3 DNA: TGCAGCGTTGATTACAGTAACTATGGCTACACCTTC
CDR3 length: 14; J gene: TRBJ1-2; D gene: NA; clone size: NA; V gene: TRBV5-1; CDR3 protein: CASSLAGGVGGYTF; CDR3 DNA: TGCGCCAGCAGCTTGGCCGGCGGGGTAGGGGGCTACACCTTC
CDR3 length: 16; J gene: TRBJ2-5; D gene: TRBD2; clone size: NA; V gene: TRBV5-4; CDR3 protein: CASSIGLAGEHETQYF; CDR3 DNA: TGTGCCAGCAGTATCGGACTAGCGGGAGAACACGAGACCCAGTACTTC
CDR3 length: 11; J gene: TRBJ2-4; D gene: NA; clone size: NA; V gene: TRBV29-1; CDR3 protein: CSARGTNIQYF; CDR3 DNA: TGCAGCGCCAGAGGTACTAACATTCAGTACTTC
CDR3 length: 18; J gene: TRBJ1-3; D gene: NA; clone size: NA; V gene: TRBV4-3; CDR3 protein: CASSQEEVGGWAGNTIYF; CDR3 DNA: TGCGCCAGCAGCCAAGAAGAGGTGGGGGGTTGGGCTGGAAACACCATATATTTT
CDR3 length: 15; J gene: TRBJ2-7; D gene: NA; clone size: NA; V gene: TRBV24-1; CDR3 protein: CATSDNRVSTYEQYF; CDR3 DNA: TGTGCCACCAGTGACAACAGGGTTTCGACCTACGAGCAGTACTTC
CDR3 length: 18; J gene: TRBJ2-7; D gene: TRBD2; clone size: NA; V gene: TRBV11-2; CDR3 protein: CASSLPVASGRLSYEQYF; CDR3 DNA: TGTGCCAGCAGCCTCCCCGTGGCTAGCGGGAGGCTTTCCTACGAGCAGTACTTC
CDR3 length: 18; J gene: TRBJ1-1; D gene: TRBD1; clone size: NA; V gene: TRBV18; CDR3 protein: CASSPFIQGRRMNTEAFF; CDR3 DNA: TGTGCCAGCTCACCTTTCATACAGGGGCGAAGGATGAACACTGAAGCTTTCTTT
CDR3 length: 15; J gene: TRBJ2-3; D gene: NA; clone size: NA; V gene: TRBV15; CDR3 protein: CATSRESPTADTQYF; CDR3 DNA: TGTGCCACCAGCAGAGAATCCCCCACCGCGGATACGCAGTATTTT
CDR3 length: 17; J gene: TRBJ2-2; D gene: NA; clone size: NA; V gene: TRBV28; CDR3 protein: CASSWFERRKNTGELFF; CDR3 DNA: TGTGCCAGCAGTTGGTTTGAGCGGAGGAAGAACACCGGGGAGCTGTTTTTT
CDR3 length: 15; J gene: TRBJ1-4; D gene: NA; clone size: NA; V gene: TRBV19; CDR3 protein: CASTSHRARNEKLFF; CDR3 DNA: TGTGCCAGTACCTCCCACAGGGCCAGAAATGAAAAACTGTTTTTT
CDR3 length: 16; J gene: TRBJ2-1; D gene: TRBD2; clone size: NA; V gene: TRBV7-2; CDR3 protein: CASSLEASGTYNEQFF; CDR3 DNA: TGTGCCAGCAGCTTAGAGGCTAGCGGCACCTACAATGAGCAGTTCTTC
CDR3 length: 17; J gene: TRBJ2-7; D gene: NA; clone size: NA; V gene: TRBV6-2/TRBV6-3; CDR3 protein: CASSYSRGSLIRHEQYF; CDR3 DNA: TGTGCCAGCAGTTACTCGAGGGGGAGCCTGATTCGCCACGAGCAGTACTTC
CDR3 length: 14; J gene: TRBJ2-3; D gene: TRBD2; clone size: once; V gene: TRBV2; CDR3 protein: CASSWTRATDTQYF; CDR3 DNA: TGTGCCAGCAGTTGGACTAGGGCCACAGATACGCAGTATTTT
CDR3 length: 13; J gene: TRBJ1-1; D gene: NA; clone size: NA; V gene: TRBV11-2; CDR3 protein: CASSSSMNTEAFF; CDR3 DNA: TGTGCCAGCAGCTCGAGCATGAACACTGAAGCTTTCTTT
CDR3 length: 14; J gene: TRBJ2-1; D gene: NA; clone size: NA; V gene: TRBV24-1; CDR3 protein: CATSGLARNNEQFF; CDR3 DNA: TGTGCCACCAGTGGGCTAGCTCGGAACAATGAGCAGTTCTTC